Below, 13 T cell receptor beta chains from the same sample are listed, as sequenced in a study of blood T cell repertoires in COVID-19. This table comes from immunoSEQ multiplex PCR, and its TCRdb copy is limited to in-frame clones, with some not included. The repertoire holds about 290,000 clones, with nearly 90% as singletons. Sequencing input: peripheral blood. The receptor source for this set is a woman aged 30 to 39 with COVID-19, enrolled during active disease.

Only a few counts were recorded for this clone. The rearrangement uses TRBV3-1 (or the pseudogene TRBV3-2) and TRBJ2-2; D possibly corresponds to TRBD2 (6 bases). Trimming removed 1 base from V and 7 bases from J, with 16 bases in between. The CDR3 is 16 amino acids. Germline CDR1 LGHDT, CDR2 YNNKEL (reference sequence). The CDR3 DNA sequence: TGTGCCAGCAGCCAAGTGCGGAGGCGCGGGGTCGGGGAGCTGTTTTTT. Residues: CASSQVRRRGVGELFF.

The CDR3 sequence is CASSSDRVSTGELFF. CDR3 coding DNA: TGTGCCAGCAGCTCTGACAGGGTGAGCACCGGGGAGCTGTTTTTT. This chain joins TRBV5-6 and TRBJ2-2; 7 bases map to TRBD1. CDR1 and CDR2 (germline): SGHDT, YYEEEE. CDR3 length equals 15 residues. Losses at the gene ends were 3 bases for V and 4 bases for J; bases not matched to a gene: 6.

The V and J genes are TRBV6-6 and TRBJ1-1; D is possibly TRBD1 (5 bases). Germline V lookup: CDR1 MNHNY, CDR2 SVGAGI (reference sequence). The V gene lost 2 bases and the J gene lost 3 bases, with 10 bases spanning the gap. The length of the CDR3 is 14 residues. The CDR3 sequence is CASSYQGLDTEAFF. The DNA for the CDR3 is TGTGCCAGCAGTTACCAGGGTCTCGACACTGAAGCTTTCTTT.

The chain uses TRBV29-1 and TRBJ1-1; 11 bases are a match to TRBD1. J gave up 9 bases and V 4 bases, and 7 bases lay outside the gene matches. Germline loops: CDR1 SQVTM, CDR2 ANQGSEA. This CDR3 has 13 residues. The CDR3: CSVAGDRGDKAFF. The DNA of the CDR3 is TGCAGCGTTGCCGGGGACAGGGGGGATAAAGCTTTCTTT.

The rearrangement links TRBV10-3 to TRBJ2-7, with a tentative D call TRBD1 (6 bases). The ends were cut back, 6 bases at V and 2 bases at J, with 17 bases in the middle. Per the germline V gene, CDR1 is ENHRY and CDR2 is SYGVKD. The CDR3 consists of 15 residues. CDR3 bases: TGTGCCATCAGCAGATGGACAGCCCAAACCTACGAGCAGTACTTC. It specifies CAISRWTAQTYEQYF.

The gene calls are TRBV5-4 and TRBJ1-2; D unclear. The length of the CDR3 is 14 residues. V was cut by 0 bases and J by 3 bases, with 9 bases left in between. In germline, CDR1 is SGHNT, CDR2 YYREEE (reference sequence). Here the CDR3 reads CASSLAGTYYGYTF. Here the CDR3 DNA reads TGTGCCAGCAGCTTGGCAGGCACCTACTATGGCTACACCTTC.

The rearrangement joins TRBV3-1 (or the pseudogene TRBV3-2) to TRBJ2-3, with 10 bases fitting TRBD2. V dropped 0 bases and J dropped 3; count of bases not matched to a gene: 12. This CDR3 has 19 residues. Germline values: CDR1 LGHDT, CDR2 YNNKEL (reference sequence). The CDR3, as DNA: TGTGCCAGCAGCCAAGATCTGGTCGGTGTAGCGGGGGGAACAGATACGCAGTATTTT. Translating gives CASSQDLVGVAGGTDTQYF.

This sequence joins TRBV6-5 and TRBJ1-2; no definite D call. V was pared by 2 bases and J by 1 base, with 8 bases between. Germline-derived CDR1 and CDR2 are MNHEY and SVGAGI. There are 14 residues in the CDR3. The CDR3 spells CASSYLSSNYGYTF. The CDR3 DNA reads as TGTGCCAGCAGTTACCTAAGTAGTAACTATGGCTACACCTTC.

This clone was found a few times. This rearrangement joins TRBV7-9 to TRBJ2-7; D may be TRBD1 (5 bases). The V and J ends lost 2 bases and 6 bases respectively, with 17 bases between them. Germline lookup yields CDR1 SEHNR and CDR2 FQNEAQ (reference sequence). The CDR3 is made up of 15 amino acids. The DNA of the CDR3 is TGTGCCAGCAGCTTACCTTGGACATCCCTTGGCGAGCAGTACTTC. Amino acids: CASSLPWTSLGEQYF.

This chain joins TRBV28 and TRBJ1-5, with TRBD1 matching over 8 bases. Germline CDR1 MDHEN, CDR2 SYDVKM. This CDR3 has 16 amino acids. The V and J ends lost 4 bases and 1 base, in that order; junction bases with no gene match: 6. This chain's CDR3 is CASSSGQGGSNQPQHF. The CDR3, as DNA: TGTGCCAGCAGTTCAGGACAGGGTGGGAGCAATCAGCCCCAGCATTTT.

The rearrangement links TRBV19 to TRBJ1-5, with TRBD1 as a possible D gene (6 bases). The CDR3 has 15 amino acids. Deletions cut 7 bases from V and 2 bases from J, with 15 bases between. Germline CDR1 reads LNHDA; CDR2 reads SQIVND (reference sequence). CDR3 DNA: TGTGCCAGTAATCGGGGCCGGACAGGCAATCAGCCCCAGCATTTT. This gives the protein CASNRGRTGNQPQHF.

The rearrangement links TRBV7-2 to TRBJ2-7, with 7 nucleotides matching TRBD2. The germline V gene encodes CDR1 SGHTA and CDR2 FQGNSA. V was clipped by 2 bases and J by 3 bases; unmatched bases: 7. The CDR3 loop spans 15 amino acids. The CDR3 nucleotides are TGTGCCAGCAGCTTACAACACCGGGGGGTCTACGAGCAGTACTTC. As protein: CASSLQHRGVYEQYF.

The rearrangement uses TRBV28 and TRBJ2-1; D is perhaps TRBD1 (7 bases). The CDR3 is 15 residues long. Trimming removed 1 base at V and 7 bases at J, with 14 bases between. The germline CDR1 and CDR2 sequences are MDHEN and SYDVKM. DNA for the CDR3: TGTGCCAGCAGTTTATTCGCGACAGGGAGGAATGAGCAGTTCTTC. Translating it yields CASSLFATGRNEQFF.